These 14 T cell receptor beta chains were sequenced from one sample in a study of early T cells in non-severe SARS-CoV-2 infection. Using its own MiXCR run on the 5' RACE reads, TCRdb lists one record per CDR3 protein. The table records 70,000 or so distinct CDR3 sequences, over 9.5% of them present only once. The material sequenced was whole blood, taken at baseline. The receptor source for this set is an adult who was a healthcare worker with PCR-confirmed SARS-CoV-2 infection or an uninfected control (not recorded which).

This clonotype was counted only a few times. One base away lies a much larger clone, so this may be a sequencing read error. This chain joins TRBV6-6 and TRBJ1-1; perhaps TRBD1 as D (6 bases). The CDR3 totals 15 residues. CDR1 MNHNY and CDR2 SVGAGI come from the germline V gene (reference sequence). In DNA form, the CDR3 reads TGTGCCAGCAGCCCACTCGGGGTGGGGGGCACTGAAGTTTTCTTT. Translating gives CASSPLGVGGTEVFF.

This clonotype was recorded at least ten times. The CDR3 spells CASSVTELQETQYF. The CDR3 region has the DNA TGCGCCAGCAGCGTGACAGAGCTACAAGAGACCCAGTACTTC. The chain uses TRBV5-1 and TRBJ2-5; TRBD1 is a possible D gene (5 bases). Germline V gives CDR1 SGHRS, CDR2 YFSETQ. This CDR3 is built from 14 residues. Trimming removed 4 bases at V and 2 bases at J, with 12 bases between.

This clonotype occurred a few times. The V and J genes are TRBV7-2 and TRBJ2-1; TRBD1 matches at 9 bases. Looked up from germline, CDR1 is SGHTA and CDR2 is FQGNSA. The CDR3 runs 16 residues. The junction had 13 bases not matched to a gene; V was cut back by 3 bases and J by 10 bases. The CDR3 nucleotides read TGTGCCAGCAGCTTGGACGGGACAGGGTTTCCAAGGGAGCAGTTCTTC. Protein product: CASSLDGTGFPREQFF. The entire variable domain, with the rest obtained from reference TRBV7-2 and TRBJ2-1, is as follows: GAGVSQSPSNKVTEKGKDVELRCDPISGHTALYWYRQSLGQGLEFLIYFQGNSAPDKSGLPSDRFSAERTGGSVSTLTIQRTQQEDSAVYLCASSLDGTGFPREQFFGPGTRLTVL.

This clonotype appeared a few times. The V gene is TRBV18, the J gene TRBJ2-1, with 12 nucleotides matching TRBD1. From germline, CDR1 is KGHSH and CDR2 LQKENI. This CDR3 region has 18 residues. Trimming removed 6 bases from V and 6 bases from J; junction bases left unmatched: 15. CDR3 bases: TGTGCCAGCTCCACCCGGGGGACAGGGGGCAAACCAGGCAATGAGCAGTTCTTC. It is translated as CASSTRGTGGKPGNEQFF.

In this sample, this clonotype turned up many times. The rearrangement uses TRBV5-1 and TRBJ2-1, with 10 positions matching TRBD2. V was pared by 4 bases and J by 10 bases, with 11 bases of the junction left unmatched. This CDR3 region has 15 residues. Germline values: CDR1 SGHRS, CDR2 YFSETQ. The CDR3 is CASSPPELAGREQFF. The CDR3 DNA reads as TGCGCCAGCAGCCCCCCGGAACTAGCGGGAAGGGAGCAGTTCTTC.

This clonotype was detected only a few times. The chain has TRBV11-2 and TRBJ2-7; no firm D call. V gave up 2 bases and J gave up 8 bases, with 10 bases separating them. Germline assignment: CDR1 SGHAT and CDR2 FQNNGV. The CDR3 totals 12 residues. As DNA, the CDR3 is TGTGCCAGCAGCTTACAGCCCTGGAAGCAGTACTTC. It codes for CASSLQPWKQYF.

The chain has TRBV20-1 and TRBJ2-1, with 11 bases fitting TRBD2. V gave up 2 bases and J gave up 6 bases; unmatched junction bases: 6. CDR1 is DFQATT and CDR2 is SNEGSKA in the germline V gene (reference sequence). CDR3 length: 15 residues. The CDR3 DNA reads TGCAGTGCTAGAAACCCCCTAGCGGGGGGCAATGAGCAGTTCTTC. Translated, it gives CSARNPLAGGNEQFF.

This clonotype was seen at least ten times. The chain links TRBV6-2 or TRBV6-3 to TRBJ2-3; 9 bases are shared with TRBD2. The CDR3 has 15 residues. V shed 3 bases and J 3 bases; nucleotides not matched to a gene: 4. Germline V gives CDR1 MNHEY, CDR2 SVGEGT. The CDR3 DNA follows: TGTGCCAGCAGTTATACGGGACTAGCAACAGATACGCAGTATTTT. This gives the protein CASSYTGLATDTQYF.

The table lists this clonotype with a few counts. CDR3 bases: TGTGCCAGCAGGTCTTATTCCGGGACGGGGTCCTACAATGAGCAGTTCTTC. It specifies CASRSYSGTGSYNEQFF. The rearrangement joins TRBV5-6 to TRBJ2-1, with D tentatively TRBD1 or TRBD2 (5 bases each). With 5 bases removed from V and 1 base from J, the gap between germline ends came to 19 bases. The CDR3 extends over 17 amino acids. Germline V gene lookup returns CDR1 SGHDT and CDR2 YYEEEE.

This clonotype was found many times. The chain recombines TRBV7-8 with TRBJ1-6; tentative D call: TRBD1 (5 bases). The CDR3 length is 15 residues. Trimming cost V 7 bases and J 7 bases, with 17 bases left between them. Germline lookup yields CDR1 SGHVS and CDR2 FQNEAQ. The CDR3 coding sequence is TGTGCCAGCACCCCGGGTTCAGGGTTAAATTCACCCCTCCACTTT. Residues: CASTPGSGLNSPLHF.

This clonotype was recorded many times. This chain uses TRBV4-2 with TRBJ2-7; D might be TRBD1 or TRBD2, each matching 5 bases. V dropped 4 bases and J dropped 3 bases, with 16 bases sitting between them. Germline lookup yields CDR1 LGHNA and CDR2 YNFKEQ. The CDR3 spans 15 residues. CDR3 in amino acids: CASSPGPAVNYEQYF. The CDR3 DNA is TGTGCCAGCAGCCCGGGGCCGGCGGTGAACTACGAGCAGTACTTC.

V and J are TRBV29-1 and TRBJ2-6, with 7 bases lining up with TRBD1. This CDR3 comprises 16 residues. V was clipped by 4 bases and J by 0 bases; unmatched bases: 6. From germline, CDR1 is SQVTM and CDR2 ANQGSEA. CDR3 DNA sequence: TGCAGCGTTGGGGACAGAGATTCCTCTGGGGCCAACGTCCTGACTTTC. Amino acid sequence: CSVGDRDSSGANVLTF. Variable domain in full (rest from reference TRBV29-1 and TRBJ2-6): SAVISQKPSRDICQRGTSLTIQCQVDSQVTMMFWYRQQPGQSLTLIATANQGSEATYESGFVIDKFPISRPNLTFSTLTVSNMSPEDSSIYLCSVGDRDSSGANVLTFGAGSRLTVL.

This clonotype has more than one count but fewer than ten. This chain links TRBV5-5 with TRBJ1-5; 10 bases fit TRBD1. With V trimmed by 1 base and J by 5 bases, 3 bases remained unmatched. The V gene's germline CDR1 is SGHKS and CDR2 YYEKEE (reference sequence). CDR3 length: 15 amino acids. CDR3 DNA sequence: TGTGCCAGCAGCTTGCCAGGGACAGGGGATCAGCCCCAGCATTTT. Amino acids: CASSLPGTGDQPQHF.

This clonotype has a count of ten or more. V is TRBV4-1 and J is TRBJ2-1, with no clear D. CDR1 and CDR2 from the germline V gene are MGHRA and YSYEKL. CDR3 size: 15 residues. The V end was cut by 4 bases, the J end by 7 bases, with 17 bases between. CDR3 sequence: CASSPSELPWNEQFF. As DNA, the CDR3 is TGCGCCAGCAGCCCCTCAGAGCTTCCTTGGAATGAGCAGTTCTTC.